A single sample is the source of the 7 T cell receptor beta chains below, sequenced in a study of cytomegalovirus exposure and HLA in healthy donors. A multiplex PCR was run with 60 Vbeta primers and 13 Jbeta primers. The protocol was immunoSEQ multiplex PCR, while the TCRdb copy is restricted to in-frame clones and leaves out a portion. The data show about 130,000 clones, around two thirds seen once. The sequencing sample was made of PBMCs. All receptors come from an older woman in good health and CMV-seropositive.

The rearrangement links TRBV28 to TRBJ2-2, with 11 bases fitting TRBD2. Germline values: CDR1 MDHEN, CDR2 SYDVKM. V lost 5 bases to trimming and J lost 5 bases; unmatched junction nucleotides: 10. The CDR3 is 17 residues long. The CDR3 protein is CASSLSGRAPGTGELFF. CDR3 sequence (DNA): TGTGCCAGCAGTCTTAGCGGGAGGGCCCCAGGAACCGGGGAGCTGTTTTTT.

This clone was seen a single time. This chain connects TRBV5-6 to TRBJ2-1, with 7 bases lining up with TRBD1. There are 13 residues in the CDR3. Looked up from germline, CDR1 is SGHDT and CDR2 is YYEEEE. Germline trimming cut 4 bases from V and 6 bases from J; bases unmatched to any gene: 4. CDR3 region: CASSPTGANEQFF. The DNA for the CDR3 is TGTGCCAGCAGCCCAACAGGGGCCAATGAGCAGTTCTTC.

The chain combines TRBV19 with TRBJ1-4; D unclear. In germline, CDR1 is LNHDA, CDR2 SQIVND (reference sequence). The germline V and J ends were trimmed by 5 bases and 5 bases, with 9 bases remaining between them. The CDR3 sequence is 13 residues long. CDR3 amino acids: CASSYSRNEKLFF. The CDR3 DNA is TGTGCCAGTAGTTACAGTAGAAATGAAAAACTGTTTTTT.

The count of this clone is one. The J gene is TRBJ2-7, the V gene TRBV4-1; unclear D gene. The V end was cut by 1 base, the J end by 3 bases, with 7 bases between. The CDR3 contains 13 residues. CDR1 and CDR2 (germline): MGHRA, YSYEKL. The CDR3 sequence is CASSQVPDYEQYF. The CDR3 DNA follows: TGCGCCAGCAGCCAAGTTCCAGACTACGAGCAGTACTTC.

This clone was seen a few times. The chain links TRBV28 to TRBJ1-5, with 8 bases aligning to TRBD1. V shed 8 bases, J shed 0 bases, and the junction held 3 bases outside the gene matches. Per germline, CDR1 MDHEN and CDR2 SYDVKM. The CDR3 is made up of 14 amino acids. The CDR3 loop is CASRQGNSNQPQHF. CDR3 DNA: TGTGCCAGCCGACAGGGGAATAGCAATCAGCCCCAGCATTTT.

The chain couples TRBV29-1 to TRBJ1-1; D is possibly TRBD1 (5 bases). Trimming removed 5 bases from V and 4 bases from J, with 23 bases in between. The V gene's germline CDR1 is SQVTM and CDR2 ANQGSEA. The CDR3 runs to 16 residues. The CDR3 region has the DNA TGCAGCGTTTCCCGAGGCGGGGGGGAGGGAAGCACTGAAGCTTTCTTT. This sequence encodes CSVSRGGGEGSTEAFF.

This chain joins TRBV2 and TRBJ2-5; 8 bases line up with TRBD1. The CDR3 runs 14 residues. V lost 7 bases and J lost 5; bases outside the gene matches: 9. Germline CDR1 and CDR2: SNHLY and FYNNEI. CDR3 coding DNA: TGTGCCAGCACATGGCAGGGGGCGAGGGAGACCCAGTACTTC. Protein product: CASTWQGARETQYF.